Listed below are T cell receptor beta chains from one sample, sequenced in a study of cytomegalovirus exposure and HLA in healthy donors. Profiling relied on immunoSEQ multiplex PCR, and the TCRdb table lists in-frame clones only, not all of them. The repertoire holds 120,000 or so clones, with over 75% as singletons. Sequencing used PBMCs. These receptors originate from a human donor in good health. Each CDR3 is given without its conserved first and last residue.

v_gene	j_gene	CDR3aa
TRBV5-1	TRBJ2-2	ASSLVHSRGGSTGELF
TRBV28	TRBJ1-5	ASSPRGQGGGQPQH
TRBV11-1	.	ASSLDTDREPSYEQY
TRBV5-1	TRBJ1-6	ASSSRQGRNSPLH
TRBV5-1	TRBJ2-7	ASREGEGGAYEQY
TRBV2	TRBJ1-5	ASSEAQGAVQPQH
TRBV27	TRBJ2-3	ASSLRGTSVTDTQY
TRBV6-6	TRBJ1-2	ASSYSPNRGLGYT
TRBV6-6	TRBJ2-7	ASSYSGGGKKYEQY
TRBV28	TRBJ1-1	ASSLAQGVATEAF
TRBV20-1	TRBJ2-3	SARGGDTQY
TRBV5-1	TRBJ1-1	ASSHGDRAEAF
TRBV18	TRBJ2-7	ASSPASTTGQSRAGTTYEQY
TRBV4-2	TRBJ1-5	ASSPRQILYSNQPQH
TRBV7-9	TRBJ1-4	ASSLGVGTGEKLF
TRBV5-6	TRBJ1-5	ASSFGTEGQPQH
TRBV15	TRBJ2-3	ATSREGSRVTDTQY
TRBV7-9	TRBJ2-1	ASSEEGEQF
TRBV11-3	TRBJ1-5	ASSSTPGTPPLFPQH
TRBV6-5	TRBJ2-7	ASRLNRGPDFFWY
TRBV6-5	TRBJ1-3	ASTTGPGNTIY
TRBV5-1	TRBJ2-1	ASSSRLAVSYNEQF
TRBV2	TRBJ2-5	ASTPIGAGDQETQY
TRBV5-1	TRBJ2-5	ASSAQISSGAEETQY
TRBV27	TRBJ2-2	ASSHPAGGPKTGELF
TRBV6-6	TRBJ1-2	ASSSEIGYT
TRBV6-5	TRBJ1-2	ASRSANYGYT
TRBV6-1	TRBJ2-6	ASSVRAAGSGANVLT
TRBV5-1	TRBJ2-3	ASSDRTSGTMDTQY
TRBV6-6	TRBJ2-3	ASRRPGTAATDTQY
TRBV11-2	TRBJ2-1	ASRDQTGTSQFNEQF
TRBV5-6	TRBJ1-4	ASSPGQAIEKLF
TRBV9	TRBJ2-2	ASSVLRGTGELF
TRBV7-9	TRBJ1-2	ASSAQQGAPGGYT
TRBV6-4	TRBJ1-1	ASSDGRDRGSEAF
TRBV5-5	TRBJ2-5	ASSLVDLAGGSPQY